This TCR beta chain was sequenced in a study of OX40 agonist ivuxolimab in advanced cancers. The protocol was immunoSEQ multiplex PCR, while the TCRdb copy is restricted to in-frame clones and leaves out a portion. In the table there are 57,000 or so clones, roughly 86% of which are singletons. As to this clone: Its specificity is unknown.

Per germline, CDR1 MNHNS and CDR2 SASEGT. The length of the CDR3 is 12 residues. V was clipped by 0 bases and J by 6 bases, with 5 bases between them. Overall study findings and caveats: CD8+ T cells averaged more expanded clones than CD4+.

The rearrangement joins TRBV6-1 to TRBJ1-2; D gene unclear. The sample in question was CD4+ or CD8+ T cells sorted from blood, obtained in a trial of the OX40 agonist ivuxolimab. This clonotype originated in an adult with an advanced solid tumor such as melanoma, head and neck, liver or kidney cancer. The CDR3 coding sequence is TGTGCCAGCAGTGAAGCGCTACATGGCTACACCTTC. It is translated as CASSEALHGYTF.